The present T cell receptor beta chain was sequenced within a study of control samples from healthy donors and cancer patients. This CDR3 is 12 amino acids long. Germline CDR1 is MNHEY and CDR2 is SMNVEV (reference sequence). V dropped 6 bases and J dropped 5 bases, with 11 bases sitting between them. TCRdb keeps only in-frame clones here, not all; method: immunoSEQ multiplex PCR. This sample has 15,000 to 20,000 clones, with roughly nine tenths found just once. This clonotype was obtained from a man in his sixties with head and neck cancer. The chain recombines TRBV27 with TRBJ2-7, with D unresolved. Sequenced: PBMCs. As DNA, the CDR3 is TGTGCCAGCAGCGACGCCGGCCACGAGCAGTACTTC. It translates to CASSDAGHEQYF.